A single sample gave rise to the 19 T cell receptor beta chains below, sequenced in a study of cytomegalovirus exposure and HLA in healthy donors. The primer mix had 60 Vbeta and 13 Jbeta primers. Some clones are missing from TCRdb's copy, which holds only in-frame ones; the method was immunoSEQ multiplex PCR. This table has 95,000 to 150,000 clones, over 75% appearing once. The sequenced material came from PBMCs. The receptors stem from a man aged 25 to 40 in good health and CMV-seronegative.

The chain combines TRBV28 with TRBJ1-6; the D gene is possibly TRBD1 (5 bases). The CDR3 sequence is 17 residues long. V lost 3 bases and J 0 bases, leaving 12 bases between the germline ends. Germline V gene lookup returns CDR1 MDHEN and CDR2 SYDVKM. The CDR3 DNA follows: TGTGCCAGCAGTTTGGGCCCCCAGGGCTCCTATAATTCACCCCTCCACTTT. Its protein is CASSLGPQGSYNSPLHF.

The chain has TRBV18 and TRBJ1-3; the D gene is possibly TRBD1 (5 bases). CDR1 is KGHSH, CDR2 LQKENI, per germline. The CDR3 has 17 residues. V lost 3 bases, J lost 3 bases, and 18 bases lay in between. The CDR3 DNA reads TGTGCCAGCTCACCCCTCGGACAAACGGACGGTGGAAACACCATATATTTT. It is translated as CASSPLGQTDGGNTIYF.

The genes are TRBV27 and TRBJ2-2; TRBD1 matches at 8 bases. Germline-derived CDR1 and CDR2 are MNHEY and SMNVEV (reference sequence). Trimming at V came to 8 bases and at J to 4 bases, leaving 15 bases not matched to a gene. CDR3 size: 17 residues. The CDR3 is CASGQGATNSPTGELFF. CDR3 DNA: TGTGCCAGCGGGCAGGGGGCAACCAACAGTCCCACCGGGGAGCTGTTTTTT.

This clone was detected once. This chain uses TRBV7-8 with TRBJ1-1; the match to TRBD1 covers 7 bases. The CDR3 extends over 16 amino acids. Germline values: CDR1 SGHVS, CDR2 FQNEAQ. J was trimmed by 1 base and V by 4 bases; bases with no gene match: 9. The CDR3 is CASSSLPPGGNTEAFF. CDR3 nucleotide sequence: TGTGCCAGCAGCTCCCTCCCCCCAGGGGGGAACACTGAAGCTTTCTTT.

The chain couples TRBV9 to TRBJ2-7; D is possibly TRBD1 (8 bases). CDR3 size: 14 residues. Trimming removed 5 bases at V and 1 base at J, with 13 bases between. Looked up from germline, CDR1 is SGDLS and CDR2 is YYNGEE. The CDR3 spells CASSAQGGSYEQYF. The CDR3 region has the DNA TGTGCCAGCAGTGCACAGGGGGGGTCCTACGAGCAGTACTTC.

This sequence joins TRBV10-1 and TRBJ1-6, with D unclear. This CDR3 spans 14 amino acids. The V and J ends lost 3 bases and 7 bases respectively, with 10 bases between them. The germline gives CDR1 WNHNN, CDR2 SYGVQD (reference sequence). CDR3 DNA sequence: TGCGCCAGCAGTGACGGAGGGTCCAATTCACCCCTCCACTTT. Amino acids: CASSDGGSNSPLHF.

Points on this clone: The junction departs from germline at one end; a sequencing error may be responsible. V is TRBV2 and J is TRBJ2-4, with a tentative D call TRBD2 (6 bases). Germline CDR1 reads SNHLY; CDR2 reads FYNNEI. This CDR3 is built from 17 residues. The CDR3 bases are TGTGCCAGCAGTGAGGTCGGCTCCGCACTAGCCAAAAACAGTCAGTACTTC. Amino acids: CASSEVGSALAKNSQYF.

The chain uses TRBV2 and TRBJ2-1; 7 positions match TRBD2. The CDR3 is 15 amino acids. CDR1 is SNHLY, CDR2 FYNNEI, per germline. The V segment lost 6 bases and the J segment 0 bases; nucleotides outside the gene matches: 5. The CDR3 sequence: CASSGRESSYNEQFF. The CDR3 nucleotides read TGTGCCAGCAGCGGGCGGGAGTCCTCCTACAATGAGCAGTTCTTC.

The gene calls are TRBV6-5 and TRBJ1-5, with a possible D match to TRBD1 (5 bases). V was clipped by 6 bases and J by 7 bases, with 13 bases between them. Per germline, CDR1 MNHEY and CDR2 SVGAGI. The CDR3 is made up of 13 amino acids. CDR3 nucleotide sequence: TGTGCCAGCAGCTCCTTGGGGGGGCAGCCCCAGCATTTT. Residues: CASSSLGGQPQHF.

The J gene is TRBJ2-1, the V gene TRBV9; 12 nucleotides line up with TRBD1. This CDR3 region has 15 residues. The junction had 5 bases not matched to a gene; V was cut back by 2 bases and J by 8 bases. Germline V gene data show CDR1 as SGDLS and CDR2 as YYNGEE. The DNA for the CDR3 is TGTGCCAGCAGCGTTCTGGGACAGGGGGCAGATGAGCAGTTCTTC. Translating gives CASSVLGQGADEQFF.

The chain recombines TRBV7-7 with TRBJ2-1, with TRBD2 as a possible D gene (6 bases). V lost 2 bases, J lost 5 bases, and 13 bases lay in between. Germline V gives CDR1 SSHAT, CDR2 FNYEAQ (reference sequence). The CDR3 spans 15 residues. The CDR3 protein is CASSLMASANNEQFF. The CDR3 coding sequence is TGTGCCAGCAGCTTAATGGCTAGCGCTAACAATGAGCAGTTCTTC.

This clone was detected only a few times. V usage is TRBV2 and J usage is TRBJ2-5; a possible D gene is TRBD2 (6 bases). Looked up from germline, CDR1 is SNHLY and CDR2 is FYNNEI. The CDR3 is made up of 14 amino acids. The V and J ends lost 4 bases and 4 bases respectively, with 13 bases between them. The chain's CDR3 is CASSATSAGETQYF. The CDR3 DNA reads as TGTGCCAGCAGTGCAACTTCAGCGGGAGAGACCCAGTACTTC.

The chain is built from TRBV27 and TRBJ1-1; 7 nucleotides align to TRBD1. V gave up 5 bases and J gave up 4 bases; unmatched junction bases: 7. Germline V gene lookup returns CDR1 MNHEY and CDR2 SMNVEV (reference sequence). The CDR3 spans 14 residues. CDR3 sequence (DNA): TGTGCCAGCAGTCCTCGACAGGGTATCACTGAAGCTTTCTTT. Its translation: CASSPRQGITEAFF.

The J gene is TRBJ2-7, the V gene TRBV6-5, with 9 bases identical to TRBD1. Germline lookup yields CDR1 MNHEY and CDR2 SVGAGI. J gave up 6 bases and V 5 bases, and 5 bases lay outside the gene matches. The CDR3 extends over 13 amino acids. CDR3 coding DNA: TGTGCCAGCAGTCGGGACAGGGACTCCGAGCAGTACTTC. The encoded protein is CASSRDRDSEQYF.

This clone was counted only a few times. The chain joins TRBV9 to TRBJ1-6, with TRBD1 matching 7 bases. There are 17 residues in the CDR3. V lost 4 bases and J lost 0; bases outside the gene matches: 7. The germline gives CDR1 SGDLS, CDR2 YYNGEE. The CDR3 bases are TGTGCCAGCAGCCAAGGGGGCGTCGGCTCCTATAATTCACCCCTCCACTTT. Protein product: CASSQGGVGSYNSPLHF.

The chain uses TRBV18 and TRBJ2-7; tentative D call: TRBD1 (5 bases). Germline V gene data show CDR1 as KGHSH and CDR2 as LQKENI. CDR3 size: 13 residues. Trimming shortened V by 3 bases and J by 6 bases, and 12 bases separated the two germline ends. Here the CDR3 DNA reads TGTGCCAGCTCACCGCAGACAGTAGTCGAGCAGTACTTC. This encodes CASSPQTVVEQYF.

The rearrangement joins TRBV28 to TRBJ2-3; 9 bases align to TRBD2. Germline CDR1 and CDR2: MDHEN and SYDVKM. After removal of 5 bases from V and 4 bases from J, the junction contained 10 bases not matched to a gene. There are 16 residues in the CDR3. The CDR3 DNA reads TGTGCCAGCAGTCCCGGCGCGGGGGGGCCCGCAGATACGCAGTATTTT. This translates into CASSPGAGGPADTQYF.

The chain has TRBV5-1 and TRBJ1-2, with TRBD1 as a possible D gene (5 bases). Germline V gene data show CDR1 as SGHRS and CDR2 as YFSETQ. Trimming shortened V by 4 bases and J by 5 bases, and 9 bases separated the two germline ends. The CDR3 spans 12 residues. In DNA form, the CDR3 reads TGCGCCAGCAGCGGCGACAGTTATGGCTACACCTTC. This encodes CASSGDSYGYTF.

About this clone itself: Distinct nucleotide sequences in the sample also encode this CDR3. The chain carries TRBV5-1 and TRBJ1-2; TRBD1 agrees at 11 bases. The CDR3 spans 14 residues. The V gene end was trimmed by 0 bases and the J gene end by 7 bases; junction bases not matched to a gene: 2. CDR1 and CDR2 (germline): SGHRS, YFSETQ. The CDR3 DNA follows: TGCGCCAGCAGCTTGGCGGGGACAGGGGGTGGCTACACCTTC. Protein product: CASSLAGTGGGYTF.